These 18 T cell receptor beta chains share one sample of origin, sequenced in a study of cytomegalovirus exposure and HLA in healthy donors. With 60 Vbeta and 13 Jbeta primers, the PCR was carried out. Some clones are missing from TCRdb's copy, which holds only in-frame ones; the method was immunoSEQ multiplex PCR. The data show roughly 180,000 clones, with around 81% seen just once and just over 2% held by the top ten. Material for sequencing was PBMCs. These receptors were collected from a woman aged 18-29 years in good health and CMV-seropositive.

Remarks on this clone: This specimen includes other DNA sequences encoding the same CDR3. The V call is TRBV7-7, the J call TRBJ2-5, with TRBD1 identical over 10 bases. CDR1 SSHAT and CDR2 FNYEAQ come from the germline V gene (reference sequence). The J segment lost 3 bases and the V segment lost 4 bases, leaving 2 bases of the junction unmatched. The CDR3 consists of 14 residues. For the CDR3, the DNA is TGTGCCAGCAGCTCCGGGACAGGGGAAGAGACCCAGTACTTC. Translated, it gives CASSSGTGEETQYF.

In this sample, this clone turned up a few times. The chain recombines TRBV7-9 with TRBJ2-5, with D maybe TRBD2 (6 bases). Germline V gene data show CDR1 as SEHNR and CDR2 as FQNEAQ (reference sequence). Between the trimmed V and J ends, which lost 1 base and 3 bases, there was a span of 9 bases. The CDR3 runs 14 residues. CDR3 loop: CASSLVSGEETQYF. The CDR3 DNA sequence: TGTGCCAGCAGCTTAGTTTCGGGGGAAGAGACCCAGTACTTC.

The CDR3 region is CASSSRLAGVADTQYF. The CDR3 region has the DNA TGTGCCAGCAGCTCCAGACTAGCGGGGGTGGCAGATACGCAGTATTTT. The gene calls are TRBV11-2 and TRBJ2-3; 12 bases agree with TRBD2. The CDR3 is 16 residues long. Per the germline V gene, CDR1 is SGHAT and CDR2 is FQNNGV. The ends lost 4 bases at V and 4 bases at J; junction bases unmatched: 6.

This clone turned up a few times. The rearrangement uses TRBV7-3 and TRBJ2-7, with 11 bases lining up with TRBD2. V lost 5 bases to trimming and J lost 9 bases; unmatched junction nucleotides: 12. The germline CDR1 and CDR2 sequences are SGHTA and FQGTGA. This CDR3 has 15 residues. The CDR3 region has the DNA TGTGCCAGCAGCCCTACTAGCGGGGGTCCCGTGGTGCAGTACTTC. Residues: CASSPTSGGPVVQYF. Drawing the rest from reference TRBV7-3 and TRBJ2-7, the complete variable domain is GAGVSQTPSNKVTEKGKYVELRCDPISGHTALYWYRQSLGQGPEFLIYFQGTGAADDSGLPNDRFFAVRPEGSVSTLKIQRTERGDSAVYLCASSPTSGGPVVQYFGPGTRLTVT.

V gene TRBV5-1 combines with J gene TRBJ2-6, with D perhaps matching TRBD2 (5 bases). The CDR3 sequence is 16 residues long. The germline V gene encodes CDR1 SGHRS and CDR2 YFSETQ. Trimming took off 3 bases at V and 4 bases at J, with 14 bases between the two ends. DNA of the CDR3: TGCGCCAGCAGCTCAGGAGGAAATACGGGGGCCAACGTCCTGACTTTC. This codes for CASSSGGNTGANVLTF. The entire variable domain, with the rest obtained from reference TRBV5-1 and TRBJ2-6, is as follows: KAGVTQTPRYLIKTRGQQVTLSCSPISGHRSVSWYQQTPGQGLQFLFEYFSETQRNKGNFPGRFSGRQFSNSRSEMNVSTLELGDSALYLCASSSGGNTGANVLTFGAGSRLTVL.

The chain joins TRBV7-9 to TRBJ2-7; perhaps TRBD2 as D (7 bases). The ends were cut back, 4 bases at V and 5 bases at J, with 15 bases in the middle. The CDR3 spans 14 residues. CDR1 and CDR2 from the germline V gene are SEHNR and FQNEAQ (reference sequence). The CDR3 region is CASSSRGGYDEQYF. Here the CDR3 DNA reads TGTGCCAGCAGCTCTAGGGGGGGGTACGACGAGCAGTACTTC.

V gene TRBV9 combines with J gene TRBJ2-2, with D possibly being TRBD2 (6 bases). This CDR3 comprises 14 residues. Germline V lookup: CDR1 SGDLS, CDR2 YYNGEE. Trimming shortened V by 3 bases and J by 6 bases, and 12 bases separated the two germline ends. CDR3 residues: CASSALTSSGELFF. The CDR3 DNA sequence: TGTGCCAGCAGCGCCCTCACTAGCTCCGGGGAGCTGTTTTTT.

V is TRBV10-2 and J is TRBJ2-1, with D possibly TRBD2 on 6 matching bases. The CDR3 runs to 14 residues. The V gene's germline CDR1 is WSHSY and CDR2 SAAADI. Between the trimmed V and J ends, which lost 2 bases and 6 bases, there was a span of 11 bases. CDR3 sequence: CASSETSPGNEQFF. DNA of the CDR3: TGCGCCAGCAGTGAGACTAGCCCGGGCAATGAGCAGTTCTTC.

This clone is a singleton in its sample. One end of the junction does not line up with germline, which may come from a read error. In DNA form, the CDR3 reads TGTGCCGGCAGCCACGGACAGTACACCGGGGAGCTGTTTTTT. It encodes CAGSHGQYTGELFF. The V and J genes are TRBV27 and TRBJ2-2; the D gene is possibly TRBD1 (6 bases). Germline V gene lookup returns CDR1 MNHEY and CDR2 SMNVEV (reference sequence). CDR3 size: 14 residues.

The chain employs TRBV5-4 and TRBJ2-6, with TRBD1 matching 8 bases. The germline gives CDR1 SGHNT, CDR2 YYREEE (reference sequence). The CDR3 is 17 residues long. Germline trimming cut 8 bases from V and 2 bases from J; bases unmatched to any gene: 12. This CDR3 reads CASKRAGGSPGANVLTF. In DNA, the CDR3 is TGTGCCAGTAAGCGAGCAGGGGGCTCCCCTGGGGCCAACGTCCTGACTTTC.

V and J are TRBV27 and TRBJ2-3, with D tentatively TRBD1 (5 bases). V was clipped by 2 bases and J by 6 bases, with 9 bases between them. The germline gives CDR1 MNHEY, CDR2 SMNVEV (reference sequence). This CDR3 comprises 13 residues. The CDR3 region has the DNA TGTGCCAGCAGTTTAAGCAGGGCGGATACGCAGTATTTT. Encoded protein: CASSLSRADTQYF.

This chain connects TRBV9 to TRBJ2-1, with 10 bases identical to TRBD2. The germline gives CDR1 SGDLS, CDR2 YYNGEE. This CDR3 spans 18 amino acids. The V gene end was trimmed by 0 bases and the J gene end by 6 bases; junction bases not matched to a gene: 12. This CDR3 is CASSVEGWGSGGSNEQFF. The CDR3 DNA sequence: TGTGCCAGCAGCGTAGAGGGTTGGGGTAGCGGGGGGAGCAATGAGCAGTTCTTC.

The V call is TRBV19, the J call TRBJ2-5, with 7 bases aligning to TRBD2. The trim removed 5 bases at V and 3 bases at J, leaving 3 bases unmatched. Germline assignment: CDR1 LNHDA and CDR2 SQIVND (reference sequence). The CDR3 is 13 residues long. CDR3 DNA: TGTGCCAGTAGTTGGGGGGGGGAAGAGACCCAGTACTTC. Amino acid sequence: CASSWGGEETQYF. Supplemented by reference TRBV19 and TRBJ2-5, the full variable domain reads DGGITQSPKYLFRKEGQNVTLSCEQNLNHDAMYWYRQDPGQGLRLIYYSQIVNDFQKGDIAEGYSVSREKKESFPLTVTSAQKNPTAFYLCASSWGGEETQYFGPGTRLLVL.

The J gene is TRBJ1-2, the V gene TRBV6-5; 7 positions match TRBD1. Germline V CDR1 and CDR2: MNHEY, SVGAGI. V was pared by 5 bases and J by 6 bases, with 6 bases of the junction left unmatched. CDR3 length: 13 amino acids. The CDR3 DNA is TGTGCCAGCAGTAGAGGACAGGTGGATGGCTACACCTTC. Protein sequence: CASSRGQVDGYTF.

The V gene is TRBV6-6, the J gene TRBJ2-3, with 7 bases lining up with TRBD2. The CDR3 is 16 residues long. Per the germline V gene, CDR1 is MNHNY and CDR2 is SVGAGI (reference sequence). V gave up 6 bases and J gave up 0 bases; unmatched junction bases: 9. The CDR3 sequence: CASSPQAAGSTDTQYF. CDR3 DNA sequence: TGTGCCAGCAGCCCCCAGGCAGCGGGGAGCACAGATACGCAGTATTTT.

As concerns this clone: At one end the junction does not follow the germline gene, possibly because of a read error. J is TRBJ1-4 and V is TRBV7-3, with D unclear. In germline, CDR1 is SGHTA, CDR2 FQGTGA. This CDR3 has 15 amino acids. DNA for the CDR3: TGTGCCAGCAGCGTAACCGGCCGGGTGAATGAAAAACTGTTTTTT. Its protein is CASSVTGRVNEKLFF.

This rearrangement joins TRBV7-2 to TRBJ2-3; 8 nucleotides line up with TRBD2. This CDR3 is built from 15 residues. Per the germline V gene, CDR1 is SGHTA and CDR2 is FQGNSA. The V and J ends lost 3 bases and 3 bases, in that order; junction bases with no gene match: 5. CDR3 amino acids: CASSFRGLGTDTQYF. The CDR3 DNA is TGTGCCAGCAGCTTTCGGGGACTAGGAACAGATACGCAGTATTTT. The full variable domain, with the rest looked up from reference TRBV7-2 and TRBJ2-3, is GAGVSQSPSNKVTEKGKDVELRCDPISGHTALYWYRQSLGQGLEFLIYFQGNSAPDKSGLPSDRFSAERTGGSVSTLTIQRTQQEDSAVYLCASSFRGLGTDTQYFGPGTRLTVL.

This clone was seen just once. This rearrangement joins TRBV7-9 to TRBJ2-2, with 9 bases matching TRBD1. Germline loops: CDR1 SEHNR, CDR2 FQNEAQ (reference sequence). The CDR3 length is 14 residues. J was trimmed by 6 bases and V by 6 bases; bases with no gene match: 5. The CDR3 region has the DNA TGTGCCAGCAGGGACAGGGGTGATGCCGGGGAGCTGTTTTTT. As protein: CASRDRGDAGELFF.